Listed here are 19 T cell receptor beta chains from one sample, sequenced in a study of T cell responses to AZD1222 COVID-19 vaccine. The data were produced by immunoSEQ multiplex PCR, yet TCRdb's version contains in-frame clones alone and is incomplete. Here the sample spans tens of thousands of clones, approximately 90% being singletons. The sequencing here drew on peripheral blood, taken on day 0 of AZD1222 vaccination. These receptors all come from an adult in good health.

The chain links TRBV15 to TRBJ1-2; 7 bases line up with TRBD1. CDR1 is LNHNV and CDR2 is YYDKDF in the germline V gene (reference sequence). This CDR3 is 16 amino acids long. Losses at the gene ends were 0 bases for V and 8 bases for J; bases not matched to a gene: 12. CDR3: CATSRDHRTGVGGYTF. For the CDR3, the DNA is TGTGCCACCAGCAGAGATCATCGGACAGGAGTAGGCGGCTACACCTTC. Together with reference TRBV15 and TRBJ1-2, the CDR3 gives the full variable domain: DAMVIQNPRYQVTQFGKPVTLSCSQTLNHNVMYWYQQKSSQAPKLLFHYYDKDFNNEADTPDNFQSRRPNTSFCFLDIRSPGLGDTAMYLCATSRDHRTGVGGYTFGSGTRLTVV.

The CDR3 here is CASSPLGSNQPQHF. The CDR3 bases are TGTGCCAGCTCACCACTTGGAAGCAATCAGCCCCAGCATTTT. The J gene is TRBJ1-5, the V gene TRBV18; D remains ambiguous. Germline V gene sequence: CDR1 KGHSH, CDR2 LQKENI. The V end lost 1 base, the J end lost 1 base, and 5 bases lay between the germline ends. The CDR3 is made up of 14 amino acids.

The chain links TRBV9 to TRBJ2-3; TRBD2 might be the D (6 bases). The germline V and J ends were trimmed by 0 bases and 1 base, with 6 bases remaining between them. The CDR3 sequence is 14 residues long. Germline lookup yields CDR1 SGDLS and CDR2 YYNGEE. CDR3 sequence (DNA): TGTGCCAGCAGCGTAGGGAGGGGCACAGATACGCAGTATTTT. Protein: CASSVGRGTDTQYF.

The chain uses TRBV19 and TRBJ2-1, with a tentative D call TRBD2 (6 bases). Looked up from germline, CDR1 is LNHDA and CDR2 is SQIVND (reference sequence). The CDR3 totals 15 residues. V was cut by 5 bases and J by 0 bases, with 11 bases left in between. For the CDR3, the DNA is TGTGCCAGTAGTGAGGAGGGTCTCTCCTACAATGAGCAGTTCTTC. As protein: CASSEEGLSYNEQFF. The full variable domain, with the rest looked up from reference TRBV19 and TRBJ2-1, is DGGITQSPKYLFRKEGQNVTLSCEQNLNHDAMYWYRQDPGQGLRLIYYSQIVNDFQKGDIAEGYSVSREKKESFPLTVTSAQKNPTAFYLCASSEEGLSYNEQFFGPGTRLTVL.

The CDR3 loop reads CASSYRGRSRGELFF. In DNA, the CDR3 is TGTGCCAGCAGCTACAGGGGGCGGTCGAGAGGGGAGCTGTTTTTT. The V gene is TRBV11-2, the J gene TRBJ2-2, with 9 positions matching TRBD1. V dropped 4 bases and J dropped 8; count of bases not matched to a gene: 8. CDR1 is SGHAT and CDR2 is FQNNGV in the germline V gene. CDR3 length: 15 residues. The variable domain in full, completed from reference TRBV11-2 and TRBJ2-2, reads EAGVAQSPRYKIIEKRQSVAFWCNPISGHATLYWYQQILGQGPKLLIQFQNNGVVDDSQLPKDRFSAERLKGVDSTLKIQPAKLEDSAVYLCASSYRGRSRGELFFGEGSRLTVL.

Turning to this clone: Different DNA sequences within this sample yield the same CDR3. The CDR3: CASSLGGGEQYF. The CDR3 nucleotides read TGTGCCAGCAGTTTAGGCGGGGGCGAGCAGTACTTC. This chain links TRBV28 with TRBJ2-7, with TRBD2 matching over 7 bases. Germline CDR1 reads MDHEN; CDR2 reads SYDVKM. J was trimmed by 6 bases and V by 2 bases; bases with no gene match: 1. The CDR3 has 12 residues.

The CDR3 nucleotides are TGTGCCAGCCAGAAACTAGCGGTCAACACAGATACGCAGTATTTT. This translates into CASQKLAVNTDTQYF. The V call is TRBV27, the J call TRBJ2-3; 8 bases are shared with TRBD2. V lost 8 bases to trimming and J lost 2 bases; unmatched junction nucleotides: 9. The germline gives CDR1 MNHEY, CDR2 SMNVEV (reference sequence). This CDR3 contains 15 residues.

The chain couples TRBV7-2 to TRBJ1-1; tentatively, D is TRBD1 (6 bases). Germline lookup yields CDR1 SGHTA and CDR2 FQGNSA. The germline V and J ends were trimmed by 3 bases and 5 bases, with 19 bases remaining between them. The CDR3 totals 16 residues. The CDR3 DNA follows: TGTGCCAGCAGCTTCAGACAACGGGGGCTAGGGACTGAAGCTTTCTTT. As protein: CASSFRQRGLGTEAFF. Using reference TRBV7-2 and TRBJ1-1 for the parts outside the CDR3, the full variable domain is GAGVSQSPSNKVTEKGKDVELRCDPISGHTALYWYRQSLGQGLEFLIYFQGNSAPDKSGLPSDRFSAERTGGSVSTLTIQRTQQEDSAVYLCASSFRQRGLGTEAFFGQGTRLTVV.

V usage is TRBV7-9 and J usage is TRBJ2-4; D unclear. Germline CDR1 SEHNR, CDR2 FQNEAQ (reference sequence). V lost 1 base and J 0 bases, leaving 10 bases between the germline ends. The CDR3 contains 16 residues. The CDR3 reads CASSLVTTLAKNIQYF. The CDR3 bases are TGTGCCAGCAGCTTAGTAACAACTCTAGCCAAAAACATTCAGTACTTC.

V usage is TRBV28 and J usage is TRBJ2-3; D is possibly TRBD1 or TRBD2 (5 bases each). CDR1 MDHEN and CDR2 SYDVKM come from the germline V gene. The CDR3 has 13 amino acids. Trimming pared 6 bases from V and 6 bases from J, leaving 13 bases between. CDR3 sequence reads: CASREGPGDTQYF. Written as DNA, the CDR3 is TGTGCCAGCAGAGAGGGGCCCGGGGATACGCAGTATTTT.

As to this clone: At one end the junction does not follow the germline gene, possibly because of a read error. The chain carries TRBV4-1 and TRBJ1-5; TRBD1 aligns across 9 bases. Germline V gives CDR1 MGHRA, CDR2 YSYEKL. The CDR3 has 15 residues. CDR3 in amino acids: CASSYTGGSSQPQHF. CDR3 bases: TGCGCCAGCAGCTACACAGGGGGCAGCAGTCAGCCCCAGCATTTT.

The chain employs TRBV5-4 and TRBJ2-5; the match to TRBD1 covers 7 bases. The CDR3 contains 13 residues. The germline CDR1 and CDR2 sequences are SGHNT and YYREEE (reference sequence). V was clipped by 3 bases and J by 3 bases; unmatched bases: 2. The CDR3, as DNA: TGTGCCAGCAGCTCTCAGGGGGAAGAGACCCAGTACTTC. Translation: CASSSQGEETQYF.

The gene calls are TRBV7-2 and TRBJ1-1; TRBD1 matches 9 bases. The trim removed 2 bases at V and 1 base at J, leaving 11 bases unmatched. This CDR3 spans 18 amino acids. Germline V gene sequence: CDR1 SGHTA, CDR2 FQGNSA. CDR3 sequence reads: CASSLRETGGKTNTEAFF. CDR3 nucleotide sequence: TGTGCCAGCAGCTTACGGGAGACAGGGGGTAAAACGAACACTGAAGCTTTCTTT. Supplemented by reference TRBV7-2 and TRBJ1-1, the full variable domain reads GAGVSQSPSNKVTEKGKDVELRCDPISGHTALYWYRQSLGQGLEFLIYFQGNSAPDKSGLPSDRFSAERTGGSVSTLTIQRTQQEDSAVYLCASSLRETGGKTNTEAFFGQGTRLTVV.

The CDR3 spells CASSFSFSWTLQREKQSDTQYF. CDR3 DNA sequence: TGTGCCAGCAGTTTCAGTTTTTCCTGGACACTCCAGCGGGAGAAGCAATCAGATACGCAGTATTTT. The chain carries TRBV28 and TRBJ2-3, with 8 bases that match TRBD2. Germline values: CDR1 MDHEN, CDR2 SYDVKM. CDR3 size: 22 residues. The V and J ends lost 3 bases and 4 bases, in that order; junction bases with no gene match: 27.

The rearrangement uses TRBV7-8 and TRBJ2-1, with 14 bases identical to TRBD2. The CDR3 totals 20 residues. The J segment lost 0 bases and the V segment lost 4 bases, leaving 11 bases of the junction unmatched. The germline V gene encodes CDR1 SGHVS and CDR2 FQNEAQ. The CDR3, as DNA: TGTGCCAGCAGCTCGCTTCCGGGACTAGCGGGAGTACTCTCCTACAATGAGCAGTTCTTC. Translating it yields CASSSLPGLAGVLSYNEQFF.

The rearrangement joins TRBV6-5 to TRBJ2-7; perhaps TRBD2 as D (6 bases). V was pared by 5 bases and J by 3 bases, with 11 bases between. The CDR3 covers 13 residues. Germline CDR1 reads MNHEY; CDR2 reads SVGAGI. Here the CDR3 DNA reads TGTGCCAGCAGTCCGGGACTGATCTACGAGCAGTACTTC. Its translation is CASSPGLIYEQYF.

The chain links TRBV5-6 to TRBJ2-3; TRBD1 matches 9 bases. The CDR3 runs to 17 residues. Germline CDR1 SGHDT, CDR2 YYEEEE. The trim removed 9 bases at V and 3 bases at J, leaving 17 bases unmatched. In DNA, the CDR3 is TGTGCCACTTCCCCAATACCGGGACAGGGACAGACAGATACGCAGTATTTT. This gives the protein CATSPIPGQGQTDTQYF. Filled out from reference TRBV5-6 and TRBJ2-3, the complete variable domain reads DAGVTQSPTHLIKTRGQQVTLRCSPKSGHDTVSWYQQALGQGPQFIFQYYEEEERQRGNFPDRFSGHQFPNYSSELNVNALLLGDSALYLCATSPIPGQGQTDTQYFGPGTRLTVL.

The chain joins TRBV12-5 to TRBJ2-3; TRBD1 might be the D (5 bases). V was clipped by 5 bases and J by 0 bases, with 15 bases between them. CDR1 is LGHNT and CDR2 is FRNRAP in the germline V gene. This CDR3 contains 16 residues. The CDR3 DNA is TGTGCTAGTGGTCTCAGCAGGGAATGGAGCACAGATACGCAGTATTTT. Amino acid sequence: CASGLSREWSTDTQYF.

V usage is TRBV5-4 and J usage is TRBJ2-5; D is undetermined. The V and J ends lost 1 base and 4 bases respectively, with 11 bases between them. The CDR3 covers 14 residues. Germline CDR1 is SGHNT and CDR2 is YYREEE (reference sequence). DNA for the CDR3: TGTGCCAGCAGCTTGTCTTTGCTGGGAGAGACCCAGTACTTC. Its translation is CASSLSLLGETQYF.